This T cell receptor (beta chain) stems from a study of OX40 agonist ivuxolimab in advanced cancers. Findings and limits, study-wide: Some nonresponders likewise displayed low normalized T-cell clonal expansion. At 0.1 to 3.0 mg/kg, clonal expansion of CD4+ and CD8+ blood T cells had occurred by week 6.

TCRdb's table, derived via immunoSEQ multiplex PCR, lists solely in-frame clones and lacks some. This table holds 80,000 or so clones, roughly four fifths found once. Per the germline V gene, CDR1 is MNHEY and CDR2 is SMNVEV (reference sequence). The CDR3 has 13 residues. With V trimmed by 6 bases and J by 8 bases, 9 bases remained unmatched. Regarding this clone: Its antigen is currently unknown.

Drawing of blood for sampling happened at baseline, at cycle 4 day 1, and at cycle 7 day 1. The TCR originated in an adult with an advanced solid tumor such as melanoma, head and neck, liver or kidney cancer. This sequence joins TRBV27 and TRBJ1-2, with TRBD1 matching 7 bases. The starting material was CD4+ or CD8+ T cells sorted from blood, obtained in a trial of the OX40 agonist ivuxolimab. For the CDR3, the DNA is TGTGCCAGCAGACCAGGGGGGCGTGGGGGCTACACCTTC. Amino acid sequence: CASRPGGRGGYTF.